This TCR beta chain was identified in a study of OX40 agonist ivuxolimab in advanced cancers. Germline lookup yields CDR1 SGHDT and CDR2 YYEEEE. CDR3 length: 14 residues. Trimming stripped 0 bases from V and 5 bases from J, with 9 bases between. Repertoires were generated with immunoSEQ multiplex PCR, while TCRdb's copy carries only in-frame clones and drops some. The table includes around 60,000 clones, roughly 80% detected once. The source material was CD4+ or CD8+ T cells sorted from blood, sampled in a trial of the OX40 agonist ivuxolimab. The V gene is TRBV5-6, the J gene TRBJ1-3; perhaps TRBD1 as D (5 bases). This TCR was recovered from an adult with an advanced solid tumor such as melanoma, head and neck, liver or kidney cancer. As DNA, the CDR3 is TGTGCCAGCAGCTTGGTGGCGGGGCGAAACACCATATATTTT. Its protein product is CASSLVAGRNTIYF.